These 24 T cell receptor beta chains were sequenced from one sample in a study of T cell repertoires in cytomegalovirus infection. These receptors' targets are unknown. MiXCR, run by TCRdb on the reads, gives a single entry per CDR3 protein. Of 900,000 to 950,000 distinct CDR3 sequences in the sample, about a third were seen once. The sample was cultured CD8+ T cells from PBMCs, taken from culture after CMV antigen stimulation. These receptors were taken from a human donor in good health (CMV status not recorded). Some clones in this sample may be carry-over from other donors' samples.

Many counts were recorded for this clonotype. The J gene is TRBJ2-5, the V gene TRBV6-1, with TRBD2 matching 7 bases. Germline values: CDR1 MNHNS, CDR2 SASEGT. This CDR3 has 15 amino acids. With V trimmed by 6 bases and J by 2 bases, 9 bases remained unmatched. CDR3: CASRTFGGLQETQYF. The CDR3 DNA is TGTGCCAGCAGAACGTTCGGGGGGTTACAAGAGACCCAGTACTTC.

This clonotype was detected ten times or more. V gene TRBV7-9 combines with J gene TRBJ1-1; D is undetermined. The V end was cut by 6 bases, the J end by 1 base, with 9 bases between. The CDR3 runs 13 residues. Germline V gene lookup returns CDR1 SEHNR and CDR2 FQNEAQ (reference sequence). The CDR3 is CASSGRGNTEAFF. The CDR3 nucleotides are TGTGCCAGCAGTGGACGCGGGAACACTGAAGCTTTCTTT. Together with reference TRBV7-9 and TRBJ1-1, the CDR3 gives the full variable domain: DTGVSQNPRHKITKRGQNVTFRCDPISEHNRLYWYRQTLGQGPEFLTYFQNEAQLEKSRLLSDRFSAERPKGSFSTLEIQRTEQGDSAMYLCASSGRGNTEAFFGQGTRLTVV.

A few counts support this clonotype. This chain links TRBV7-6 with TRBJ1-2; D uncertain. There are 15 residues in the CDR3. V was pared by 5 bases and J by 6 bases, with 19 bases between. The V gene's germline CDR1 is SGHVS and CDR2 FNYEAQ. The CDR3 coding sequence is TGTGCCAGCAGCCGTAGCACGGGAGGGATCGATGGCTACACCTTC. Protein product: CASSRSTGGIDGYTF.

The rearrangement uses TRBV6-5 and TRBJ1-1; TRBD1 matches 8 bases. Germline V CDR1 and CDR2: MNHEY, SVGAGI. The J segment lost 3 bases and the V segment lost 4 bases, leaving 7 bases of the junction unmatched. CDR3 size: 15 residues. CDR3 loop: CASSLTGVLYTEAFF. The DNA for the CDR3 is TGTGCCAGCAGTTTGACAGGGGTCCTCTACACTGAAGCTTTCTTT.

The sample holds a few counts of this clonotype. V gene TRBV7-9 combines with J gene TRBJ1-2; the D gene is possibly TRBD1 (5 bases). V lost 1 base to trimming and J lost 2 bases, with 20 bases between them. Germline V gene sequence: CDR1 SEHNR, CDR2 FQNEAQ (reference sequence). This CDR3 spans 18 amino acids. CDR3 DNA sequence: TGTGCCAGCAGCTTAGTGGGTGCGGGGACCCGGGGGAACTATGGCTACACCTTC. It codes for CASSLVGAGTRGNYGYTF. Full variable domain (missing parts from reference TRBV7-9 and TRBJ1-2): DTGVSQNPRHKITKRGQNVTFRCDPISEHNRLYWYRQTLGQGPEFLTYFQNEAQLEKSRLLSDRFSAERPKGSFSTLEIQRTEQGDSAMYLCASSLVGAGTRGNYGYTFGSGTRLTVV.

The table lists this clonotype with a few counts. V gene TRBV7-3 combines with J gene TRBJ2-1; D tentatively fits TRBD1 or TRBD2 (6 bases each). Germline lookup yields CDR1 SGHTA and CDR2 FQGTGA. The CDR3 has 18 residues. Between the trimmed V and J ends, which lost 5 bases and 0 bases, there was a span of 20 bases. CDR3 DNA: TGTGCCAGCAGCAAAGGGGGTGGGCTAGCGTACTCCTACAATGAGCAGTTCTTC. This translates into CASSKGGGLAYSYNEQFF.

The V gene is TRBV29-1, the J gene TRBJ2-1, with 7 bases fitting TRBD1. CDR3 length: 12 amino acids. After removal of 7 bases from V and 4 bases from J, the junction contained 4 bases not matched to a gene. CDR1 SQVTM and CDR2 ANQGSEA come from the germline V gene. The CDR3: CSAPGQYNEQFF. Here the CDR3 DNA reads TGCAGCGCACCGGGACAGTACAATGAGCAGTTCTTC.

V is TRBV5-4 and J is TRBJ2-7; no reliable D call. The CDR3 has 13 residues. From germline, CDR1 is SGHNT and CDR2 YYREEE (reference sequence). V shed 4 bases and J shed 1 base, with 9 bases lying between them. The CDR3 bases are TGTGCCAGCAGCCCCGGGTTTTCCTACGAGCAGTACGTC. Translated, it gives CASSPGFSYEQYV.

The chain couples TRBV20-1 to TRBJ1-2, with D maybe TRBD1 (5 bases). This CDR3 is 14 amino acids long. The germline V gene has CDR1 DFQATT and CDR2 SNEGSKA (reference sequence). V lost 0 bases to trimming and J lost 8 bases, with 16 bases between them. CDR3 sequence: CSARDEWDPQGYTF. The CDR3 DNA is TGCAGTGCTAGAGATGAATGGGACCCACAAGGCTACACCTTC.

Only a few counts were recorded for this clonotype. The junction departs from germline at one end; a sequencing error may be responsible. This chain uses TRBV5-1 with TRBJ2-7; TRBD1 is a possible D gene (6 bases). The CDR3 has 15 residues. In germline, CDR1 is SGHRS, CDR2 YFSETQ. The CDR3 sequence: CASSSRQDFTYEQYF. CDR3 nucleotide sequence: TGTGCCAGCAGCTCCCGACAGGACTTTACCTACGAGCAGTACTTC.

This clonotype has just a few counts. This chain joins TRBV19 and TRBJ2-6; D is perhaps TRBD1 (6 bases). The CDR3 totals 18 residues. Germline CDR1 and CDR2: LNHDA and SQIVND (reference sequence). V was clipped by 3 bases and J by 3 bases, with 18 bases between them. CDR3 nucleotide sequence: TGTGCCAGTAGTATCCTCGTGACTGGGGGCCTTGGGGCCAACGTCCTGACTTTC. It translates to CASSILVTGGLGANVLTF.

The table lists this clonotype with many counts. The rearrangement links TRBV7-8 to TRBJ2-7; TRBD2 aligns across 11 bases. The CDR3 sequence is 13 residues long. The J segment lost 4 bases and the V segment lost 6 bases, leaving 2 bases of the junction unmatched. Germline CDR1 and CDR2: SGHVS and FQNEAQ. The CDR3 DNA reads TGTGCCAGCAGACTAGCGGGGGATTACGAGCAGTACTTC. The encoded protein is CASRLAGDYEQYF.

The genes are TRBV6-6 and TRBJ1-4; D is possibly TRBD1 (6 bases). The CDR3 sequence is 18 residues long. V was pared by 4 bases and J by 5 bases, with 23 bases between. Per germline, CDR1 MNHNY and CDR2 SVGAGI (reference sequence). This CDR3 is CASSCPLDNQGPNEKLFF. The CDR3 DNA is TGTGCCAGCAGTTGCCCCCTGGACAACCAGGGGCCAAATGAAAAACTGTTTTTT.

The CDR3 DNA reads TGTGCCAGTAGTTTGGCAGGCCTCTCCGCCTACAATCAGCCCCAGCATTTT. The encoded protein is CASSLAGLSAYNQPQHF. The V and J genes are TRBV19 and TRBJ1-5; D gene uncertain. This CDR3 region has 17 residues. From germline, CDR1 is LNHDA and CDR2 SQIVND (reference sequence). The V end lost 5 bases, the J end lost 3 bases, and 20 bases lay between the germline ends.

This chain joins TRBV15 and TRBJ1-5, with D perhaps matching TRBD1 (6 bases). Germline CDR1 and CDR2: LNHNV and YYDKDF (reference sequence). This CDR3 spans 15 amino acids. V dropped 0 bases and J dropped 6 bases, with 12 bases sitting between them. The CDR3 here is CATSRDPGVGQPQHF. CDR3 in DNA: TGTGCCACCAGCAGAGACCCAGGGGTAGGTCAGCCCCAGCATTTT. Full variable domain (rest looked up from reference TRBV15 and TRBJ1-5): DAMVIQNPRYQVTQFGKPVTLSCSQTLNHNVMYWYQQKSSQAPKLLFHYYDKDFNNEADTPDNFQSRRPNTSFCFLDIRSPGLGDTAMYLCATSRDPGVGQPQHFGDGTRLSIL.

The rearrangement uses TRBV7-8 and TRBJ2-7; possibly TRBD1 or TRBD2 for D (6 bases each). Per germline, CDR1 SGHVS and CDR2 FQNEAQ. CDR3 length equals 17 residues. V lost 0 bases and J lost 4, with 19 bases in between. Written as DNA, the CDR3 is TGTGCCAGCAGCTTAGCGGACAGCTATGGGGGGATATACGAGCAGTACTTC. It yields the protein CASSLADSYGGIYEQYF.

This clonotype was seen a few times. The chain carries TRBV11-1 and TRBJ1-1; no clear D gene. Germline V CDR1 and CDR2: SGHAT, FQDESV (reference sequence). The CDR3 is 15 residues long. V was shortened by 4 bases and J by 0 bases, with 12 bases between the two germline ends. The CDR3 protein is CASSSRRNLNTEAFF. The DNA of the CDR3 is TGTGCCAGCAGCTCGCGGCGGAACCTGAACACTGAAGCTTTCTTT.

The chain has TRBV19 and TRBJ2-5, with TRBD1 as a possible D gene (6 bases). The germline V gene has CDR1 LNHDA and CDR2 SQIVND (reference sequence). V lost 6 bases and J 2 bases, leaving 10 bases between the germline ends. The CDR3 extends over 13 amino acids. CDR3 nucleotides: TGTGCCAGTAGAGAGGGGGTTCAAGAGACCCAGTACTTC. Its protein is CASREGVQETQYF.

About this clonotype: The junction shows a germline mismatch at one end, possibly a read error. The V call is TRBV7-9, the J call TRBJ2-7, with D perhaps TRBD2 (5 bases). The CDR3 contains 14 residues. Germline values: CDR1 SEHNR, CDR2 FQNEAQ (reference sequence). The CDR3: CANSLALFPYEQYF. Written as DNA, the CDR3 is TGTGCCAACAGCTTAGCGCTCTTCCCCTACGAGCAGTACTTC. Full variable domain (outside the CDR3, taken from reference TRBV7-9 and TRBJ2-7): DTGVSQNPRHKITKRGQNVTFRCDPISEHNRLYWYRQTLGQGPEFLTYFQNEAQLEKSRLLSDRFSAERPKGSFSTLEIQRTEQGDSAMYLCANSLALFPYEQYFGPGTRLTVT.

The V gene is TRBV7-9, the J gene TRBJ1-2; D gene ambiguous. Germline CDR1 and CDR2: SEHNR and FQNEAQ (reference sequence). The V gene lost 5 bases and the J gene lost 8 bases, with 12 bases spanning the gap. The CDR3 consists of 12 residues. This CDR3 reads CASSLGSEGYTF. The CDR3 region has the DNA TGTGCCAGCAGCCTTGGTTCAGAAGGCTACACCTTC.

The DNA of the CDR3 is TGTGCCAGCAGTGAATTGGGACAGGGGTTTGGGACTGAAGCTTTCTTT. Its protein is CASSELGQGFGTEAFF. The V call is TRBV2, the J call TRBJ1-1, with 10 positions matching TRBD1. The V gene end was trimmed by 2 bases and the J gene end by 5 bases; junction bases not matched to a gene: 8. This CDR3 spans 16 amino acids. Germline CDR1 and CDR2: SNHLY and FYNNEI.

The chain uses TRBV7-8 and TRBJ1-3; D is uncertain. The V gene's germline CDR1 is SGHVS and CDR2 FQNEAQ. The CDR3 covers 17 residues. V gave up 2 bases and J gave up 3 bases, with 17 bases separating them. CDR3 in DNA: TGTGCCAGCAGCTTATTGGGTCGGTTAATATTTGGAAACACCATATATTTT. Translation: CASSLLGRLIFGNTIYF.

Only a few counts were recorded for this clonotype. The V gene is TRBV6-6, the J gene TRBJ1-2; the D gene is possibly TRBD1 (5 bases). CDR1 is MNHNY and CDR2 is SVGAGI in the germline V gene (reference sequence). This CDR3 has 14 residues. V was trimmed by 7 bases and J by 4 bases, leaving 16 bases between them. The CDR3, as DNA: TGTGCCAGCAAGGGCAGGGATATCGTCTATGGCTACACCTTC. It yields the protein CASKGRDIVYGYTF.

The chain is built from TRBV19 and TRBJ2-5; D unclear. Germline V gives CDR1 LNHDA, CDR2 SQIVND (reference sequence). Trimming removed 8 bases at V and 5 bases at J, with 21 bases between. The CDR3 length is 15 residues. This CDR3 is CASGPNQVGKETQYF. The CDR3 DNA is TGTGCCAGTGGCCCCAATCAGGTGGGGAAGGAGACCCAGTACTTC.